The 2 T cell receptor beta chains listed next were all sequenced from one sample in a study of siplizumab effects on memory and regulatory T cells. Here immunoSEQ multiplex PCR was the method, and the copy in TCRdb shows in-frame clones only, minus some. This repertoire shows about 110,000 clones, more than 90% found once; its top ten account for 1% to 1.5%. The material sequenced was CD4+ T cells sorted from blood. These receptor sequences come from a human donor in good health.

In its sample, this clone was seen once. The chain links TRBV6-5 to TRBJ2-1; D is unclear. Trimming pared 8 bases from V and 3 bases from J, leaving 14 bases between. Germline loops: CDR1 MNHEY, CDR2 SVGAGI. The CDR3 runs 14 residues. The CDR3 sequence: CASYRSAYYNEQFF. DNA for the CDR3: TGTGCCAGCTACCGATCGGCGTACTACAATGAGCAGTTCTTC.

The rearrangement joins TRBV5-1 to TRBJ2-1; 9 bases line up with TRBD1. V gave up 0 bases and J gave up 6 bases; unmatched junction bases: 7. Germline loops: CDR1 SGHRS, CDR2 YFSETQ. This CDR3 has 16 amino acids. CDR3 sequence: CASSLAGTGRANEQFF. CDR3 DNA: TGCGCCAGCAGCTTGGCCGGGACAGGGCGCGCCAATGAGCAGTTCTTC.